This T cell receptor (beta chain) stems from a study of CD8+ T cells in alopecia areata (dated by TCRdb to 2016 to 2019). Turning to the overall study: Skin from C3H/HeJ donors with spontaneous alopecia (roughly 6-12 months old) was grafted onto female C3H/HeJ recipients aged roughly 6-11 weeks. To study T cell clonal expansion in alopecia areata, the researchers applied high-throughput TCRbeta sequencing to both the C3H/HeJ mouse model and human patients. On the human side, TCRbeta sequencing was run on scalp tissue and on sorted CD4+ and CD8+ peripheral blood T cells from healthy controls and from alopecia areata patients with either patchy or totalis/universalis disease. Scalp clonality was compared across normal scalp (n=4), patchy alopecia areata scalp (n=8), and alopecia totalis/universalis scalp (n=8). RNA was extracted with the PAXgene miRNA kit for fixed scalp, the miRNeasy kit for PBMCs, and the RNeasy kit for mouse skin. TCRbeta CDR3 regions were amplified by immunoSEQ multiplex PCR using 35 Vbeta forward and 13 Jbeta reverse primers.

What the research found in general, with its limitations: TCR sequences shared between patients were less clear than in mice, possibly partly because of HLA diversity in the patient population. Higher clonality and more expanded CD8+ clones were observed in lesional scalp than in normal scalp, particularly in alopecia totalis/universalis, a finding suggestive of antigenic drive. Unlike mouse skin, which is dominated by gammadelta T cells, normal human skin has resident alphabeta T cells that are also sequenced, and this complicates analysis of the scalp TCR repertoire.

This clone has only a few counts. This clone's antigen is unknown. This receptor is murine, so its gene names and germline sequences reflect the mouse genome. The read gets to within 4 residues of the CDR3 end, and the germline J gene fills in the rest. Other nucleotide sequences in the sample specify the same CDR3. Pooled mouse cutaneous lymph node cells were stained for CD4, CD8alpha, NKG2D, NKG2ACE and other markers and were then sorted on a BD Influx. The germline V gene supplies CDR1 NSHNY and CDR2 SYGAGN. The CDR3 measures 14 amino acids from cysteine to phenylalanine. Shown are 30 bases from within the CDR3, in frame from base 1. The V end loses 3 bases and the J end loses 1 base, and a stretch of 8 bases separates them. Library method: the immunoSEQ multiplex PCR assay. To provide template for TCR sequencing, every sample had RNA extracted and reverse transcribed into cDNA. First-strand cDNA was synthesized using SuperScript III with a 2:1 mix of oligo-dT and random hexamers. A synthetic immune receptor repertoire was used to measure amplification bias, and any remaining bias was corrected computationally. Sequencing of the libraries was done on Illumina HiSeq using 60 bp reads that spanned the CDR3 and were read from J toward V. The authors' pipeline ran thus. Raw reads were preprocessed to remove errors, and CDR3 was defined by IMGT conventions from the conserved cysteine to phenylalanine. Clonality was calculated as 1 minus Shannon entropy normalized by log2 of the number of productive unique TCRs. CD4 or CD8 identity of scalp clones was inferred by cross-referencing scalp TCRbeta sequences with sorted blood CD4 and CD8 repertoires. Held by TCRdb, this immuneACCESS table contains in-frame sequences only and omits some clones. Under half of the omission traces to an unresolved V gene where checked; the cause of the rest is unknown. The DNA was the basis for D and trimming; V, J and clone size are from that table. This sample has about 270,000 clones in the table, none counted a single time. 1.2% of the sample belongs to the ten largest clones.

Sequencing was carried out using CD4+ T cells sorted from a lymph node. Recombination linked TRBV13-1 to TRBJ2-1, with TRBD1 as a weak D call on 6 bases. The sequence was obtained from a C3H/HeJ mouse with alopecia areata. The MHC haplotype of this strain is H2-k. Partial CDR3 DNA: TGTGCCAGCAGTGGGAGGGGGAACTATGCT. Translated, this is CASSGRGNYA. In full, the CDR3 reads CASSGRGNYAEQFF.